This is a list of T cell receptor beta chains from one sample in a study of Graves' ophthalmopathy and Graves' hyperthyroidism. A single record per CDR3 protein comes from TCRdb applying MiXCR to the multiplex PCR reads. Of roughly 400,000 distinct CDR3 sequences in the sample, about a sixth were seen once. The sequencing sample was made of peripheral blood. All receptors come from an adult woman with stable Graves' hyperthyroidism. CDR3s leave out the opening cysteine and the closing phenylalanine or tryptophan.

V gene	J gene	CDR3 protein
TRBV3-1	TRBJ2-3	ASSQSLRADTQY
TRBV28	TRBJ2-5	ASSTLLKTSGRGETQY
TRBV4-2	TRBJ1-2	ASSQEQSPNYGYT
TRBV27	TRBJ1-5	ASSFRLRGYNQPQH
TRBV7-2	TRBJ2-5	ASSRQAGGIQETQY
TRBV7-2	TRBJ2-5	ASSLFEETQY
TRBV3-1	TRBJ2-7	ASREDRGSYEQY
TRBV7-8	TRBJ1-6	ASSAHSYSNNSPLH
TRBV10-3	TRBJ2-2	ATPRFDRSSGGELF
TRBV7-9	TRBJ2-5	ASSPRGGFQETQY
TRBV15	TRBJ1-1	ATSRVDSTEAF
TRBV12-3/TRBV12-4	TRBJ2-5	ASRDDQGIKTQY
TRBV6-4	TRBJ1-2	ASSDPGQGVSGGYT
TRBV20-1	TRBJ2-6	SAYGGLAAGASGANVLT
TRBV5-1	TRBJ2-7	ASSPSGTATYEQY
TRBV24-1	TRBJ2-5	ATISETQY
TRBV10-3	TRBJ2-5	AIRAQETQY
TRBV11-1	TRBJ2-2	ASSPPGTGLTGELF
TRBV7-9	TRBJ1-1	ASSLWADEAF
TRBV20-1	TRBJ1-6	SASVQGSSPLH
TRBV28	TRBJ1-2	AIAGNYGYT
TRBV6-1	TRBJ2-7	ASSEGTGDSYEQY
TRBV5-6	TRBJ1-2	ASSCRDRGPYLCGYT
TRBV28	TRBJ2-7	ASREQGSGLYEQY
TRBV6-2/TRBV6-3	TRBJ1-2	ASSTRAGDYGYT
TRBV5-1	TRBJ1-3	ASSAGSGNTIY
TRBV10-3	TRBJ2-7	AISRGTGNYEQY
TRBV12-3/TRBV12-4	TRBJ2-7	ASTARAGAYEQY